What follows are 28 T cell receptor beta chains derived from one specimen sequenced in a study of early T cells in non-severe SARS-CoV-2 infection. TCRdb processed the 5' RACE reads anew with MiXCR; each CDR3 protein has one entry. Of about 23,000 distinct CDR3 sequences in the sample, nearly 5.5% are singletons; the top ten hold around 10%. The sequencing input was whole blood. Every receptor here comes from an adult who was a healthcare worker with PCR-confirmed SARS-CoV-2 infection or an uninfected control (not recorded which).

This clonotype was detected ten times or more. This chain connects TRBV10-3 to TRBJ1-4; no clear D gene. The CDR3 consists of 15 residues. The V gene lost 0 bases and the J gene lost 7 bases, with 12 bases spanning the gap. Germline values: CDR1 ENHRY, CDR2 SYGVKD. The CDR3 here is CAISESNSRTEKLFF. The CDR3 region has the DNA TGTGCCATCAGTGAGTCGAACAGCCGTACTGAAAAACTGTTTTTT.

This clonotype occurred a few times. The rearrangement uses TRBV19 and TRBJ1-2, with TRBD1 matching 10 bases. V was clipped by 4 bases and J by 4 bases; unmatched bases: 6. CDR3 size: 15 residues. Germline CDR1 and CDR2: LNHDA and SQIVND (reference sequence). The CDR3 sequence: CASSNPRQGAYGYTF. CDR3 DNA: TGTGCCAGTAGTAACCCCCGACAGGGGGCCTATGGCTACACCTTC.

The V and J genes are TRBV11-2 and TRBJ2-5; 7 nucleotides match TRBD2. V was pared by 5 bases and J by 5 bases, with 14 bases of the junction left unmatched. The CDR3 runs 16 residues. CDR1 SGHAT and CDR2 FQNNGV come from the germline V gene. For the CDR3, the DNA is TGTGCCAGCAGCCAGCTGGGAGCTAGCGGCCACGAGACCCAGTACTTC. Translating it yields CASSQLGASGHETQYF.

The chain joins TRBV5-1 to TRBJ1-1; D gene unclear. V was cut by 6 bases and J by 0 bases, with 15 bases left in between. The CDR3 consists of 15 residues. Per the germline V gene, CDR1 is SGHRS and CDR2 is YFSETQ. The CDR3 nucleotides read TGCGCCAGCAAGGAGGTCTGGGCACTGAACACTGAAGCTTTCTTT. This translates into CASKEVWALNTEAFF.

This clonotype has more than one count but fewer than ten. The rearrangement joins TRBV20-1 to TRBJ2-1, with D hard to call. CDR1 DFQATT and CDR2 SNEGSKA come from the germline V gene (reference sequence). This CDR3 spans 15 amino acids. The V end was cut by 5 bases, the J end by 0 bases, with 14 bases between. CDR3 sequence: CSAAPPTSSYNEQFF. The CDR3, as DNA: TGCAGTGCTGCCCCACCTACCAGCTCCTACAATGAGCAGTTCTTC.

Many counts were recorded for this clonotype. This sequence joins TRBV3-2 and TRBJ2-1; the table's TRBD1 call for D was not verified on the DNA. TRBV3-2 is a known pseudogene. The CDR3 runs 21 residues. The CDR3 sequence is CASRLKKPGFPFVLLDNEQFF. As DNA, the CDR3 is TGTGCCAGCAGACTCAAGAAGCCGGGCTTTCCATTTGTCCTTTTGGACAATGAGCAGTTCTTC.

The chain uses TRBV28 and TRBJ2-1, with 8 bases fitting TRBD2. CDR1 MDHEN and CDR2 SYDVKM come from the germline V gene. J lost 9 bases, V lost 8 bases, and 15 bases had no gene match. This CDR3 spans 15 amino acids. The CDR3 spells CASRPGTGTRGEQFF. CDR3 DNA sequence: TGTGCCAGCCGACCTGGCACCGGGACTAGGGGTGAGCAGTTCTTC.

This clonotype appeared many times. The CDR3 bases are TGTGCCAGCAGCTTAGTAGGCTTCGGGGAGCTGTTTTTT. This encodes CASSLVGFGELFF. The gene calls are TRBV7-8 and TRBJ2-2; D is undetermined. This CDR3 has 13 residues. V was shortened by 1 base and J by 7 bases, with 7 bases between the two germline ends. Looked up from germline, CDR1 is SGHVS and CDR2 is FQNEAQ. The variable domain in full, with the rest retrieved from reference TRBV7-8 and TRBJ2-2, is GAGVSQSPRYKVAKRGQDVALRCDPISGHVSLFWYQQALGQGPEFLTYFQNEAQLDKSGLPSDRFFAERPEGSVSTLKIQRTQQEDSAVYLCASSLVGFGELFFGEGSRLTVL.

The chain is built from TRBV6-2 or TRBV6-3 and TRBJ2-5, with no clear D. V lost 1 base and J lost 5, with 2 bases in between. CDR3 size: 11 residues. Germline CDR1 MNHEY, CDR2 SVGEGT. CDR3 in amino acids: CASSYWETQYF. The CDR3 DNA sequence: TGTGCCAGCAGTTACTGGGAGACCCAGTACTTC.

V is TRBV20-1 and J is TRBJ2-5, with 7 bases lining up with TRBD1. CDR3 size: 15 residues. The V gene end was trimmed by 2 bases and the J gene end by 2 bases; junction bases not matched to a gene: 8. Germline V gene lookup returns CDR1 DFQATT and CDR2 SNEGSKA (reference sequence). The CDR3 DNA is TGCAGTGCTAGACTTCGGACAGGACCACAAGAGACCCAGTACTTC. Its protein is CSARLRTGPQETQYF.

This clonotype was seen a handful of times. The rearrangement joins TRBV12-3 or TRBV12-4 to TRBJ1-5; tentative D call: TRBD1 (5 bases). There are 15 residues in the CDR3. Trimming removed 5 bases at V and 1 base at J, with 12 bases between. The CDR3 nucleotides read TGTGCCAGCAGTCCCGGGCAGGGCAGCAATCAGCCCCAGCATTTT. This codes for CASSPGQGSNQPQHF.

This clonotype was seen ten or more times. The chain carries TRBV19 and TRBJ2-7, with 7 bases lining up with TRBD1. The V gene end was trimmed by 4 bases and the J gene end by 2 bases; junction bases not matched to a gene: 8. Germline V lookup: CDR1 LNHDA, CDR2 SQIVND (reference sequence). The CDR3 runs to 15 residues. The CDR3 DNA sequence: TGTGCCAGTAGTAGGACAGGAATTAGCGCCTACGAGCAGTACTTC. This encodes CASSRTGISAYEQYF.

This clonotype was found many times. The chain couples TRBV7-9 to TRBJ2-2; D remains unclear. The germline V gene has CDR1 SEHNR and CDR2 FQNEAQ (reference sequence). This CDR3 region has 16 residues. Trimming removed 0 bases at V and 4 bases at J, with 12 bases between. CDR3 bases: TGTGCCAGCAGCTTAGCGAGCGTAGTCACCACCGGGGAGCTGTTTTTT. Its translation is CASSLASVVTTGELFF.

This clonotype has only a few counts. The V gene is TRBV28, the J gene TRBJ2-7, with 8 bases fitting TRBD2. The J segment lost 3 bases and the V segment lost 7 bases, leaving 11 bases of the junction unmatched. This CDR3 is built from 15 residues. Germline lookup yields CDR1 MDHEN and CDR2 SYDVKM. Here the CDR3 DNA reads TGTGCCAGCACCCAGGGGACTAGAGGAAACTACGAGCAGTACTTC. It translates to CASTQGTRGNYEQYF. Based on the CDR3 plus reference TRBV28 and TRBJ2-7, the full variable domain is DVKVTQSSRYLVKRTGEKVFLECVQDMDHENMFWYRQDPGLGLRLIYFSYDVKMKEKGDIPEGYSVSREKKERFSLILESASTNQTSMYLCASTQGTRGNYEQYFGPGTRLTVT.

This clonotype was found many times. The rearrangement uses TRBV10-3 and TRBJ2-5; 10 bases agree with TRBD2. There are 13 residues in the CDR3. J gave up 2 bases and V 10 bases, and 4 bases lay outside the gene matches. Germline-derived CDR1 and CDR2 are ENHRY and SYGVKD. This CDR3 is CATRTSGQETQYF. The CDR3 DNA follows: TGTGCCACACGGACTAGCGGACAAGAGACCCAGTACTTC.

This clonotype was counted ten times or more. The V gene is TRBV4-1, the J gene TRBJ1-6; D may be TRBD1 (5 bases). This CDR3 region has 17 residues. Trimming shortened V by 0 bases and J by 8 bases, and 17 bases separated the two germline ends. Germline lookup yields CDR1 MGHRA and CDR2 YSYEKL. Here the CDR3 reads CASSQEVDPGWDSPLHF. The CDR3 DNA follows: TGCGCCAGCAGCCAAGAGGTAGATCCAGGGTGGGATTCACCCCTCCACTTT.

This clonotype has ten or more counts. The chain employs TRBV6-2 or TRBV6-3 and TRBJ2-2; D is unclear. The CDR3 consists of 13 residues. Germline V gene lookup returns CDR1 MNHEY and CDR2 SVGEGT. V dropped 3 bases and J dropped 6 bases, with 8 bases sitting between them. CDR3 nucleotides: TGTGCCAGCAGTTATCAGGAGTCCGGGGAGCTGTTTTTT. Translated: CASSYQESGELFF.

This clonotype was counted many times. V gene TRBV5-4 combines with J gene TRBJ2-3; D remains ambiguous. V was trimmed by 3 bases and J by 0 bases, leaving 11 bases between them. This CDR3 is built from 15 residues. CDR1 and CDR2 from the germline V gene are SGHNT and YYREEE (reference sequence). CDR3 region: CASSSSSHSTDTQYF. For the CDR3, the DNA is TGTGCCAGCAGCTCGTCCTCCCATAGCACAGATACGCAGTATTTT. Supplemented by reference TRBV5-4 and TRBJ2-3, the full variable domain reads ETGVTQSPTHLIKTRGQQVTLRCSSQSGHNTVSWYQQALGQGPQFIFQYYREEENGRGNFPPRFSGLQFPNYSSELNVNALELDDSALYLCASSSSSHSTDTQYFGPGTRLTVL.

This clonotype is classed as medium-sized (0.01 to 0.1%). The chain has TRBV20-1 and TRBJ2-7; D is uncertain. V was pared by 1 base and J by 2 bases, with 12 bases between. The CDR3 length is 14 residues. Looked up from germline, CDR1 is DFQATT and CDR2 is SNEGSKA (reference sequence). The CDR3, as DNA: TGCAGTGCTAGAGTCAGGCGGCTAGCCTACGAGCAGTACTTC. This encodes CSARVRRLAYEQYF.

The table lists this clonotype with many counts. The chain recombines TRBV4-3 with TRBJ1-1, with 9 bases matching TRBD1. Trimming at V came to 3 bases and at J to 7 bases, leaving 12 bases not matched to a gene. The CDR3 consists of 16 residues. CDR1 and CDR2 from the germline V gene are LGHNA and YSLEER. For the CDR3, the DNA is TGCGCCAGCAGCCAGGGACAGGGAAGTTGGGTCTTTGAAGCTTTCTTT. Translation gives CASSQGQGSWVFEAFF.

This clonotype has at least ten counts. The rearrangement links TRBV25-1 to TRBJ1-2; D unclear. The V end was cut by 3 bases, the J end by 5 bases, with 7 bases between. Per the germline V gene, CDR1 is MGHDK and CDR2 is SYGVNS. This CDR3 is built from 12 residues. The CDR3 here is CASSDRLYGYTF. The DNA for the CDR3 is TGTGCCAGCAGTGATCGGTTGTATGGCTACACCTTC.

Many counts were recorded for this clonotype. DNA for the CDR3: TGCGCCAGCAGCCCCGCGGACAATCCTAACTATGGCTACACCTTC. Translation: CASSPADNPNYGYTF. The chain joins TRBV4-3 to TRBJ1-2, with D possibly being TRBD1 (5 bases). This CDR3 is 15 amino acids long. V lost 4 bases, J lost 0 bases, and 12 bases lay in between. Germline CDR1 is LGHNA and CDR2 is YSLEER.

Many counts were recorded for this clonotype. The chain joins TRBV12-3 or TRBV12-4 to TRBJ1-5; TRBD1 matches at 7 bases. After removal of 6 bases from V and 2 bases from J, the junction contained 4 bases not matched to a gene. The CDR3 loop spans 14 amino acids. The DNA of the CDR3 is TGTGCCAGCAGACCAGGACAGGGCAATCAGCCCCAGCATTTT. It translates to CASRPGQGNQPQHF.

The chain uses TRBV20-1 and TRBJ2-1; TRBD2 aligns across 8 bases. Unmatched junction bases numbered 14, after V lost 6 bases and J lost 4 bases. This CDR3 is built from 16 residues. Germline V gene sequence: CDR1 DFQATT, CDR2 SNEGSKA (reference sequence). CDR3 protein: CSARNKAGEGYNEQFF. The CDR3 bases are TGCAGTGCCCGAAACAAAGCGGGAGAGGGGTACAATGAGCAGTTCTTC.

This chain links TRBV27 with TRBJ2-2; a possible D gene is TRBD2 (6 bases). CDR1 is MNHEY and CDR2 is SMNVEV in the germline V gene (reference sequence). V gave up 3 bases and J gave up 0 bases, with 8 bases separating them. The CDR3 is made up of 15 amino acids. The CDR3 nucleotides read TGTGCCAGCAGTTTGGACTATGCGAACACCGGGGAGCTGTTTTTT. Translation gives CASSLDYANTGELFF.

This clonotype was seen at least ten times. This rearrangement joins TRBV29-1 to TRBJ2-5; the D is unclear. In germline, CDR1 is SQVTM, CDR2 ANQGSEA. V lost 3 bases to trimming and J lost 1 base, with 9 bases between them. The CDR3 runs 13 residues. The CDR3 region is CSVDRGVQETQYF. The CDR3 coding sequence is TGCAGCGTTGATCGAGGAGTCCAAGAGACCCAGTACTTC. The whole variable domain, filled in from reference TRBV29-1 and TRBJ2-5, reads SAVISQKPSRDICQRGTSLTIQCQVDSQVTMMFWYRQQPGQSLTLIATANQGSEATYESGFVIDKFPISRPNLTFSTLTVSNMSPEDSSIYLCSVDRGVQETQYFGPGTRLLVL.

This clonotype has at least ten counts. The rearrangement joins TRBV28 to TRBJ2-1; weak D call: TRBD2 (6 bases). The germline V gene encodes CDR1 MDHEN and CDR2 SYDVKM. V was shortened by 5 bases and J by 9 bases, with 20 bases between the two germline ends. The CDR3 is 15 amino acids. The DNA of the CDR3 is TGTGCCAGCAGTGCCCCTATCGGGAGAGGGGTTGAGCAGTTCTTC. Its protein product is CASSAPIGRGVEQFF.

V is TRBV14 and J is TRBJ2-7; D is unresolved. CDR1 is SGHDN, CDR2 FVKESK, per germline. The V end was cut by 3 bases, the J end by 5 bases, with 8 bases between. This CDR3 contains 12 residues. CDR3 sequence reads: CASSHWDDEQYF. CDR3 in DNA: TGTGCCAGCAGCCATTGGGATGACGAGCAGTACTTC. Together with reference TRBV14 and TRBJ2-7, the CDR3 gives the full variable domain: EAGVTQFPSHSVIEKGQTVTLRCDPISGHDNLYWYRRVMGKEIKFLLHFVKESKQDESGMPNNRFLAERTGGTYSTLKVQPAELEDSGVYFCASSHWDDEQYFGPGTRLTVT.